What follows are 4 T cell receptor beta chains derived from one specimen sequenced in a study of blood T cell repertoires in COVID-19. Only in-frame clones appear in the TCRdb table, and some are missing; sequencing was by immunoSEQ multiplex PCR. Among hundreds of thousands of clones listed, approximately 86% were seen once. Sequencing used peripheral blood. The receptors were gathered from a woman aged 80 or older with acute or convalescent COVID-19.

CDR3 amino acids: CATSRDARGSQPQHF. CDR3 nucleotides: TGTGCCACCAGCAGAGATGCGCGGGGTAGTCAGCCCCAGCATTTT. This chain connects TRBV15 to TRBJ1-5; D call uncertain. The length of the CDR3 is 15 residues. Germline V gene data show CDR1 as LNHNV and CDR2 as YYDKDF (reference sequence). V was trimmed by 0 bases and J by 6 bases, leaving 12 bases between them.

The sample holds one count of this clone. The V and J genes are TRBV18 and TRBJ2-5, with TRBD1 identical over 7 bases. CDR3 length equals 14 residues. Trimming removed 4 bases from V and 2 bases from J; junction bases left unmatched: 4. Germline V lookup: CDR1 KGHSH, CDR2 LQKENI. The CDR3, as DNA: TGTGCCAGCTCACGGGACAGTGGGCAAGAGACCCAGTACTTC. Encoded protein: CASSRDSGQETQYF.

In its sample, this clone was seen a few times. This sequence joins TRBV6-5 and TRBJ1-5; D is possibly TRBD1 (5 bases). V lost 5 bases, J lost 6 bases, and 17 bases lay in between. The germline gives CDR1 MNHEY, CDR2 SVGAGI. The CDR3 length is 15 residues. Written as DNA, the CDR3 is TGTGCCAGCAGTCTCAGGGCAGGGATTGGTCAGCCCCAGCATTTT. Protein product: CASSLRAGIGQPQHF.

The rearrangement links TRBV5-4 to TRBJ1-1, with unresolved D. This CDR3 has 14 residues. The V gene lost 3 bases and the J gene lost 10 bases, with 19 bases spanning the gap. Germline assignment: CDR1 SGHNT and CDR2 YYREEE (reference sequence). DNA of the CDR3: TGTGCCAGCAGCTCCGGAACAGAAATAGGAGGAGCTTTCTTT. Residues: CASSSGTEIGGAFF.